This is a list of T cell receptor beta chains from one sample in a study of T cells in Graves' hyperthyroidism and ophthalmopathy. TCRdb independently ran MiXCR on the multiplex PCR reads; one entry per CDR3 protein. Here the sample spans about 520,000 distinct CDR3 sequences, less than 25% being singletons. The specimen was blood. All receptors derive from a man younger than 35 with Graves' hyperthyroidism. Both conserved end residues are part of each CDR3. A D gene is named only where the DNA matches it firmly. Clone size is not always given. Where it is, it says once, few, many or a class for expanded clones.

v_gene	len	j_gene	abundance	d_gene	CDR3nt	CDR3aa
TRBV27	18	TRBJ2-5	.	TRBD2	TGTGCCAGCAGTTTATTTGGGCGAAGCGGGGGGGCCGCAAAGACCCAGTACTTC	CASSLFGRSGGAAKTQYF
TRBV28	15	TRBJ2-4	few	TRBD1	TGTGCCAGCAGTTTCATCGGGGGACAGGGAAACATTCAGTACTTC	CASSFIGGQGNIQYF
TRBV11-2	15	TRBJ2-5	many	.	TGTGCCAGCAGCTTAGGGGCGCGGGGCCAAGAGACCCAGTACTTC	CASSLGARGQETQYF
TRBV2	14	TRBJ1-3	many	.	TGTGCCAGCAGTGATTACCACTCTGGAAACACCATATATTTT	CASSDYHSGNTIYF
TRBV2	14	TRBJ1-1	.	.	TGTGCCAGCAGGGTGACAGGCCAAAACACTGAAGCTTTCTTT	CASRVTGQNTEAFF
TRBV30	11	TRBJ1-1	.	.	TGTGCCGGGCACGGGAACACTGAAGCTTTCTTT	CAGHGNTEAFF
TRBV30	12	TRBJ2-7	.	TRBD2	TGTGCCTGGGGAGCGGGACCAAGAGAGCAGTACTTC	CAWGAGPREQYF
TRBV15	15	TRBJ2-6	.	.	TGTGCCACCAGCAGAGACAAATCTGGGGCCAACGTCCTGACTTTC	CATSRDKSGANVLTF
TRBV5-5	16	TRBJ2-5	many	TRBD1	TGTGCCAGCAGCATCCCCGGGACAGGGGGTTCGGAGACCCAGTACTTC	CASSIPGTGGSETQYF
TRBV2	14	TRBJ2-5	many	TRBD2	TGTGCCAGCGGGGGCTTTGGACTAGCGGAGACCCAGTACTTC	CASGGFGLAETQYF
TRBV30	13	TRBJ2-5	.	.	TGTGCCTGGAGTGCGACTACCCAAGAGACCCAGTACTTC	CAWSATTQETQYF
TRBV4-1	16	TRBJ1-2	many	.	TGCGCCAGCAGCCAAGTCGGCAGGGGCCGTAACTATGGCTACACCTTC	CASSQVGRGRNYGYTF
TRBV24-1	14	TRBJ1-1	.	.	TGTGCCACCAGTGAGACCGGGAGTAACACTGAAGCTTTCTTT	CATSETGSNTEAFF
TRBV11-3	11	TRBJ1-1	many	.	TGTGCCAGCAGTGAGGGAGATGAAGCTTTCTTT	CASSEGDEAFF
TRBV12-3/TRBV12-4	14	TRBJ2-7	.	TRBD2	TGTGCCAGCAGTTTAGGCCCGACTAGCGGCGAGCAGTACTTC	CASSLGPTSGEQYF
TRBV27	13	TRBJ1-1	many	.	TGTGCCAGCAGTTTTCAGGGAGAGACTGAAGCTTTCTTT	CASSFQGETEAFF
TRBV5-1	13	TRBJ1-1	few	TRBD1	TGCGCCAGCAGCTTCGCAGGGGGCTCTGAAGCTTTCTTT	CASSFAGGSEAFF
TRBV6-2/TRBV6-3	13	TRBJ2-4	many	.	TGTGCCAGCAGTTACTTGGGATGGGACATTCAGTACTTC	CASSYLGWDIQYF
TRBV4-2	14	TRBJ1-1	many	TRBD1	TGTGCCAGCCGGACAGGGCCCGAGAACACTGAAGCTTTCTTT	CASRTGPENTEAFF
TRBV4-1	12	TRBJ1-2	few	.	TGCGCCAGCAGCCAATCCGGATATGGCTACACCTTC	CASSQSGYGYTF
TRBV12-3/TRBV12-4	11	TRBJ1-1	many	.	TGTGCCAGCAGACAGAACACTGAAGCTTTCTTT	CASRQNTEAFF
TRBV20-1	19	TRBJ2-7	once	TRBD2	TGCAGTGCTAGTTACCCCCCCGGGACTAGCGGGAGGAGCTCCTACGAGCAGTACTTC	CSASYPPGTSGRSSYEQYF
TRBV4-2	16	TRBJ2-7	many	.	TGTGCCAGCAGCCAAGACGACAGTCCTAGCTCCTACGAGCAGTACTTC	CASSQDDSPSSYEQYF
TRBV6-5	15	TRBJ1-2	many	.	TGTGCCAGCAGTTATCAAGGGAGCGGGGGTGGGGGCTACACCTTC	CASSYQGSGGGGYTF
TRBV10-1	12	TRBJ2-7	many	.	TGCGCCAGCAGTGAGTCGGCAGGGAAGCAGTACTTC	CASSESAGKQYF
TRBV24-1	16	TRBJ1-2	many	TRBD1	TGTGCCACCAGTGATTCTACAGGGGAGGGAAGCTATGGCTACACCTTC	CATSDSTGEGSYGYTF
TRBV4-1	13	TRBJ2-7	many	.	TGCGCCAGCAGCCACGACAACGCCTACGAGCAGTACTTC	CASSHDNAYEQYF
TRBV9	15	TRBJ1-1	many	TRBD1	TGTGCCAGCAGTCCGCGACAGGGGCTGAACACTGAAGCTTTCTTT	CASSPRQGLNTEAFF
TRBV10-2	12	TRBJ1-2	many	.	TGCGCCAGCAGTGGAGGCAGCTATGGCTACACCTTC	CASSGGSYGYTF
TRBV2	14	TRBJ1-2	many	.	TGTGCCAGCAACAAAGGTCACGATAACTATGGCTACACCTTC	CASNKGHDNYGYTF
TRBV11-2	13	TRBJ1-1	many	.	TGTGCCAGCAGCCAGGGACGGCTCACTGAAGCTTTCTTT	CASSQGRLTEAFF
TRBV24-1	18	TRBJ1-5	many	TRBD1	TGTGCCACCAGTGATTCGGGACAGGGGATCTACAGCAATCAGCCCCAGCATTTT	CATSDSGQGIYSNQPQHF
TRBV11-2	14	TRBJ2-7	many	TRBD2	TGTGCCAGCAGCTTAGACCGACTAGCGTACGAGCAGTACTTC	CASSLDRLAYEQYF
TRBV6-1	14	TRBJ2-5	few	.	TGTGCCAGCAGTGGTGGGGCTAAGAAAGAGACCCAGTACTTC	CASSGGAKKETQYF
TRBV20-1	17	TRBJ1-1	many	.	TGCAGTGCTAGCCCGAGGAGGGAGGCGTCCTTGAACACTGAAGCTTTCTTT	CSASPRREASLNTEAFF
TRBV28	14	TRBJ2-7	many	TRBD1	TGTGCCAGCAGCCGAGGACAGGGAATCTACGAGCAGTACTTC	CASSRGQGIYEQYF
TRBV28	15	TRBJ1-2	many	.	TGTGCCAGCACTCCATTCCCGGGGGGAACGGGTGGCTACACCTTC	CASTPFPGGTGGYTF
TRBV24-1	14	TRBJ2-5	many	.	TGTGCCACCAGTGATTTGGGAGGGAGGGAGACCCAGTACTTC	CATSDLGGRETQYF
TRBV7-9	14	TRBJ1-1	few	TRBD1	TGTGCCAGCAGGGGGACAGGGATGGGGGCTGAAGCTTTCTTT	CASRGTGMGAEAFF
TRBV28	16	TRBJ1-5	many	.	TGTGCCAGCAGCCAAGGCCTTACAGGGCCCAATCAGCCCCAGCATTTT	CASSQGLTGPNQPQHF